This T cell receptor (beta chain) was retrieved from a study of CD8+ T cells in alopecia areata. The V gene end was trimmed by 1 base and the J gene end by 4 bases; junction bases not matched to a gene: 12. In germline, CDR1 is SQVTM, CDR2 ANQGSEA. CDR3 length: 16 residues. Isolated RNA was reverse transcribed into cDNA used as the sequencing template. Only in-frame clones appear in the TCRdb table, and some are missing; sequencing was by immunoSEQ multiplex PCR. This sample has approximately 31,000 clones, with more than 60% found just once. The sequenced sample was NKG2D-low CD8+ T cells sorted from blood. This receptor was identified in a human donor with alopecia areata. This chain links TRBV29-1 with TRBJ1-2; 7 positions agree with TRBD1. CDR3 sequence reads: CSVEGPSYRGGYGYTF. The CDR3 DNA reads as TGCAGCGTTGAAGGCCCTTCATACAGGGGCGGCTATGGCTACACCTTC.